Detailed here is one T cell receptor (beta chain). The data belong to a study of shared clonotypes between healthy human individuals. Original processing notes: Junction-only sequences without quality scores were provided by ImmunoSEQ, so filtering was different. Repertoires were generated with immunoSEQ multiplex PCR, while TCRdb's copy carries only in-frame clones and drops some. V and J calls and clone size are those listed in that table; D and trimming were worked out from the DNA. The sample contains a few million clones, 80% to 95% of which appear only once. Trimming left V 1 base short and J 5 bases short, with 17 bases between. The CDR3 length is 16 residues. The germline V gene encodes CDR1 LNHDA and CDR2 SQIVND (reference sequence).

Sequenced material: naive CD4+ T cells from PBMCs. Subset given: CD45RA+ positively selected. The chain is built from TRBV19 and TRBJ2-5; perhaps TRBD2 as D (6 bases). This clonotype originated in a man aged 18 to 30 in good health. Some clones in this sample may be carry-over from other donors' samples. Here the CDR3 reads CASSIGSRGIGETQYF. The CDR3 DNA is TGTGCCAGTAGTATAGGGTCTCGGGGGATTGGCGAGACCCAGTACTTC.